The 9 T cell receptor beta chains below all came from one sample that was sequenced in a study of Ad26.COV2.S vaccination and SARS-CoV-2 variants. Treatment in this sample: around 19 received Ad26.COV2.S at low or high dose, single or two shots; a few received placebo; per-sample allocation not given. Vaccine and placebo recipients were sampled on day 63 after the first injection. The protocol was immunoSEQ multiplex PCR, while the TCRdb copy is restricted to in-frame clones and leaves out a portion. Seen here are roughly 700,000 clones, around 92% observed once, and the top ten hold over 1.3%. The input for sequencing was peripheral blood, taken in a trial of Ad26.COV2.S vaccine versus placebo. The receptors were sampled from a person between 18 and 65 years old who received the Ad26.COV2.S COVID-19 vaccine or a placebo.

The chain uses TRBV7-9 and TRBJ1-1; 9 bases agree with TRBD1. V was clipped by 5 bases and J by 4 bases; unmatched bases: 8. From germline, CDR1 is SEHNR and CDR2 FQNEAQ (reference sequence). The CDR3 runs 15 residues. The CDR3 bases are TGTGCCAGCAGCCCCCGGGACAGGGACGTCACTGAAGCTTTCTTT. Protein product: CASSPRDRDVTEAFF. Complete variable domain (other parts from reference TRBV7-9 and TRBJ1-1): DTGVSQNPRHKITKRGQNVTFRCDPISEHNRLYWYRQTLGQGPEFLTYFQNEAQLEKSRLLSDRFSAERPKGSFSTLEIQRTEQGDSAMYLCASSPRDRDVTEAFFGQGTRLTVV.

This clone showed up just once. V gene TRBV11-2 combines with J gene TRBJ2-6, with 8 nucleotides matching TRBD1. After removal of 5 bases from V and 1 base from J, the junction contained 4 bases not matched to a gene. The CDR3 extends over 16 amino acids. Germline lookup yields CDR1 SGHAT and CDR2 FQNNGV. CDR3 protein: CASSPWTGSGANVLTF. The CDR3 DNA reads as TGTGCCAGCAGCCCATGGACAGGGTCTGGGGCCAACGTCCTGACTTTC.

The chain carries TRBV6-6 and TRBJ1-4; D remains unclear. From germline, CDR1 is MNHNY and CDR2 SVGAGI (reference sequence). CDR3 size: 16 residues. Between the trimmed V and J ends, which lost 7 bases and 4 bases, there was a span of 19 bases. The CDR3 nucleotides are TGTGCCAGCACCCTAATCCTCGGGGAATATAATGAAAAACTGTTTTTT. The encoded protein is CASTLILGEYNEKLFF.

With respect to this clone: The same CDR3 is also encoded by other DNA sequences in this sample. DNA for the CDR3: TGTGCCAGCAGCAAACTGGGGGGGAATGAGCAGTTCTTC. Translating it yields CASSKLGGNEQFF. The chain links TRBV21-1 to TRBJ2-1; no DNA check was done on the table's D call, TRBD2. TRBV21-1 is shown as a pseudogene. The CDR3 has 13 residues.

The chain carries TRBV11-3 and TRBJ2-3; 10 positions match TRBD2. Germline CDR1 and CDR2: SGHNT and YENEEA. This CDR3 has 18 amino acids. The ends lost 3 bases at V and 4 bases at J; junction bases unmatched: 13. CDR3 sequence reads: CASSLGIASGSISDTQYF. The CDR3 DNA reads TGTGCCAGCAGCTTGGGCATAGCTAGCGGGAGTATTTCAGATACGCAGTATTTT.

The chain recombines TRBV3-1 (or the pseudogene TRBV3-2) with TRBJ2-5, with TRBD2 matching over 8 bases. Trimming at V came to 0 bases and at J to 5 bases, leaving 5 bases not matched to a gene. CDR1 is LGHDT and CDR2 is YNNKEL in the germline V gene (reference sequence). The CDR3 runs 15 residues. The CDR3 DNA follows: TGTGCCAGCAGCCAAGATCGCGGGGGGCGTGAGACCCAGTACTTC. Translated: CASSQDRGGRETQYF.

This clone was seen only once. This chain connects TRBV4-3 to TRBJ2-6; 10 nucleotides align to TRBD2. V lost 0 bases, J lost 0 bases, and 8 bases stayed unmatched. CDR1 LGHNA and CDR2 YSLEER come from the germline V gene. The CDR3 totals 20 residues. DNA of the CDR3: TGCGCCAGCAGCCAAGATCCGGCTAGCGGGGGACACTCTGGGGCCAACGTCCTGACTTTC. Translated, it gives CASSQDPASGGHSGANVLTF.

The V call is TRBV27, the J call TRBJ2-3, with no clear D. Germline V lookup: CDR1 MNHEY, CDR2 SMNVEV (reference sequence). The CDR3 contains 14 residues. Trimming removed 5 bases at V and 0 bases at J, with 9 bases between. DNA of the CDR3: TGTGCCAGCAGTACCGGTACTAGCACAGATACGCAGTATTTT. Translation: CASSTGTSTDTQYF.

DNA of the CDR3: TGTGCCAGCAGCCCCTCGGACATCCTCGCTGGCTACACCTTC. Residues: CASSPSDILAGYTF. The chain joins TRBV11-2 to TRBJ1-2, with TRBD1 as a possible D gene (5 bases). V was pared by 5 bases and J by 7 bases, with 17 bases between. Looked up from germline, CDR1 is SGHAT and CDR2 is FQNNGV. This CDR3 is 14 amino acids long.